A selection of T cell receptor beta chains follows, all from one sample in a study of OX40 agonist ivuxolimab in advanced cancers. TCRdb's copy holds only in-frame clones and misses some; the assay was immunoSEQ multiplex PCR. The sample includes over 95,000 clones, 85% to 90% of them seen just once. The sample consisted of CD4+ or CD8+ T cells sorted from blood, taken in a trial of the OX40 agonist ivuxolimab. The receptors were sampled from an adult with an advanced solid tumor such as melanoma, head and neck, liver or kidney cancer. CDR3s include the opening cysteine and the closing phenylalanine or tryptophan. Some rows mark clone size as missing; the rest say once, few, many or name a class of expanded clone.

>TRBJ2-3|TRBV28|16|NA
CASSSGTSKGTDTQYF
>TRBJ2-5|TRBV5-1|14|NA
CASSTGPGIETQYF
>TRBJ1-4|TRBV7-2|12|NA
CASSLESRKLFF
>TRBJ1-1|TRBV30|15|NA
CAWTKGRESRTEAFF
>TRBJ1-2|TRBV28|13|once
CASSLGTDYGYTF
>TRBJ2-7|TRBV5-1|15|NA
CASSLMAGGADEQYF
>TRBJ2-5|TRBV7-7|15|once
CASSRGRGRQETQYF
>TRBJ1-1|TRBV6-4|14|NA
CASSEAGGDTEAFF
>TRBJ2-7|TRBV28|15|NA
CASSVLGTASYEQYF
>TRBJ2-5|TRBV28|12|NA
CATEGHQETQYF
>TRBJ1-2|TRBV18|14|NA
CASSPGTGKGDHTF
>TRBJ2-2|TRBV5-5|15|NA
CASSWEDRATGELFF
>TRBJ1-2|TRBV19|13|NA
CASNVGRVDGYTF
>TRBJ2-3|TRBV30|11|NA
CAWSLSDTQYF
>TRBJ1-2|TRBV6-4|16|NA
CASSATRGVTPYGYTF
>TRBJ2-5|TRBV7-2|14|NA
CASRLAGEQETQYF
>TRBJ2-4|TRBV28|19|NA
CASSLLASGGGLAKNIQYF
>TRBJ1-6|TRBV2|19|NA
CASTTSPAGQTGRSSPLHF
>TRBJ2-6|TRBV23-1|18|few
CASSQRGSPLCWANVLTF
>TRBJ2-7|TRBV6-1|12|NA
CASSEGQGQPYF
>TRBJ2-3|TRBV6-5|15|NA
CASQFSAPRADTQYF
>TRBJ2-2|TRBV28|13|NA
CASSFIPLGELFF
>TRBJ1-5|TRBV28|15|NA
CASRSPQGTGQPQHF
>TRBJ1-2|TRBV6-5|13|NA
CASSSGFDYGYTF
>TRBJ2-1|TRBV6-6|16|NA
CASSYDRQGGYNEQFF
>TRBJ2-5|TRBV6-1|14|NA
CASSEGTAQETQYF
>TRBJ1-4|TRBV28|12|NA
CASGGRAEKLFF
>TRBJ1-2|TRBV28|17|NA
CASQAVTPSTENYGYTF
>TRBJ1-5|TRBV5-1|16|NA
CASSLEDRDSNQPQHF
>TRBJ1-6|TRBV11-2|15|NA
CASSQTGHFNSPLHF
>TRBJ1-5|TRBV30|14|NA
CAWRPQGSNQPQHF
>TRBJ2-5|TRBV10-2|13|once
CASRQTALETQYF
>TRBJ1-2|TRBV7-8|12|NA
CASSLSGPGYTF
>TRBJ1-3|TRBV5-4|16|NA
CASSLAPLTSGNTIYF
>TRBJ2-6|TRBV19|18|NA
CASSILDSSNSGANVLTF
>TRBJ1-2|TRBV15|15|NA
CATSRVVDRGTGYTF
>TRBJ2-5|TRBV15|15|NA
CATSARDSQAVTQYF
>TRBJ1-1|TRBV7-8|13|NA
CASSLGENTEAFF
>TRBJ1-4|TRBV19|14|NA
CASSISPGTEKLFF
>TRBJ2-3|TRBV11-1|13|NA
CASSKDRPDTQYF
>TRBJ2-2|TRBV9|15|once
CASSPDLQATGELFF
>TRBJ1-3|TRBV19|14|NA
CASKAGSSGNTIYF
>TRBJ1-2|TRBV4-1|15|NA
CASSQQLSTGSGYTF
>TRBJ1-3|TRBV28|18|NA
CASSSSLPAGRAGNTIYF
>TRBJ2-2|TRBV19|17|NA
CASSIGARAGESGELFF
>TRBJ2-7|TRBV10-1|15|NA
CASSESAGEPYEQYF
>TRBJ1-2|TRBV10-1|13|NA
CASSEGTNYGYTF
>TRBJ1-5|TRBV19|15|NA
CASSIAAQGGQPQHF
>TRBJ2-3|TRBV27|17|NA
CASSLYQGLAGEDTQYF
>TRBJ1-2|TRBV28|17|NA
CASNAGDFRGQGGGYTF
>TRBJ1-1|TRBV30|15|NA
CAWSRPPIAGTEAFF